Listed here are 19 T cell receptor beta chains from one sample, sequenced in a study of cytomegalovirus exposure and HLA in healthy donors. Sequencing used immunoSEQ multiplex PCR; TCRdb keeps in-frame clones, though not all of them. The sample records 150,000 to 200,000 clones, roughly 84% being singletons. Material: PBMCs. These receptor sequences come from a young man in good health and CMV-seropositive.

The J gene is TRBJ1-2, the V gene TRBV7-2; 9 bases agree with TRBD1. This CDR3 contains 17 residues. J gave up 13 bases and V 1 base, and 19 bases lay outside the gene matches. Germline V gene lookup returns CDR1 SGHTA and CDR2 FQGNSA. This chain's CDR3 is CASSLGDHSGTGSPITF. CDR3 nucleotides: TGTGCCAGCAGCTTAGGGGACCATTCCGGGACAGGGTCCCCTATCACCTTC.

This rearrangement joins TRBV6-1 to TRBJ2-7, with 9 bases aligning to TRBD1. The J segment lost 1 base and the V segment lost 2 bases, leaving 6 bases of the junction unmatched. CDR3 length: 16 amino acids. Germline assignment: CDR1 MNHNS and CDR2 SASEGT. CDR3 amino acids: CASSESYGQGSYEQYF. Written as DNA, the CDR3 is TGTGCCAGCAGTGAATCTTACGGACAGGGGTCCTACGAGCAGTACTTC.

J is TRBJ1-2 and V is TRBV4-1; possibly TRBD1 for D (6 bases). Germline V gene lookup returns CDR1 MGHRA and CDR2 YSYEKL. The ends were cut back, 4 bases at V and 4 bases at J, with 19 bases in the middle. The CDR3 is 16 amino acids. CDR3 nucleotide sequence: TGCGCCAGCAGCCTTCGGGGAGGGGGAGACGGCTATGGCTACACCTTC. Its protein is CASSLRGGGDGYGYTF.

The chain carries TRBV4-1 and TRBJ2-7; tentative D call: TRBD1 (5 bases). The CDR3 loop spans 16 amino acids. Trimming shortened V by 0 bases and J by 3 bases, and 15 bases separated the two germline ends. Germline lookup yields CDR1 MGHRA and CDR2 YSYEKL. CDR3 bases: TGCGCCAGCAGCCAAGATAAGTGGGGCACGTACTACGAGCAGTACTTC. Amino acids: CASSQDKWGTYYEQYF.

The rearrangement links TRBV6-5 to TRBJ2-5; 8 bases align to TRBD2. Germline V gene lookup returns CDR1 MNHEY and CDR2 SVGAGI. J was trimmed by 2 bases and V by 7 bases; bases with no gene match: 6. This CDR3 region has 14 residues. The CDR3: CASTPSGSQETQYF. For the CDR3, the DNA is TGTGCCAGCACCCCTAGCGGGTCTCAAGAGACCCAGTACTTC.

This chain connects TRBV7-3 to TRBJ2-1; TRBD2 agrees at 10 bases. Germline values: CDR1 SGHTA, CDR2 FQGTGA. CDR3 length equals 15 residues. The ends lost 3 bases at V and 10 bases at J; junction bases unmatched: 9. The chain's CDR3 is CASSLGAGGRFEQFF. Here the CDR3 DNA reads TGTGCCAGCAGCTTGGGAGCGGGAGGGAGGTTCGAGCAGTTCTTC.

A few counts support this clone. The chain joins TRBV6-1 to TRBJ1-5, with a tentative D call TRBD1 (5 bases). There are 14 residues in the CDR3. The germline V gene has CDR1 MNHNS and CDR2 SASEGT. Deletions cut 0 bases from V and 7 bases from J, with 10 bases between. The DNA of the CDR3 is TGTGCCAGCAGTGAAGCGGGAAAGGGGCAGCCCCAGCATTTT. Amino acids: CASSEAGKGQPQHF.

CDR3 coding DNA: TGTGCCAGCAGCCCGCAGGGGAGAAACACCATATATTTT. Protein: CASSPQGRNTIYF. The J gene is TRBJ1-3, the V gene TRBV9; perhaps TRBD1 as D (6 bases). Germline CDR1 reads SGDLS; CDR2 reads YYNGEE. The CDR3 is 13 amino acids. The V gene lost 4 bases and the J gene lost 5 bases, with 10 bases spanning the gap.

The chain carries TRBV2 and TRBJ2-1, with a weak D call TRBD2 (7 bases). The CDR3 contains 14 residues. CDR1 is SNHLY, CDR2 FYNNEI, per germline. V lost 6 bases and J 8 bases, leaving 17 bases between the germline ends. CDR3 amino acids: CASRQTGGGDEQFF. CDR3 DNA: TGTGCCAGCAGGCAAACGGGGGGCGGCGATGAGCAGTTCTTC. Full variable domain (outside the CDR3, taken from reference TRBV2 and TRBJ2-1): EPEVTQTPSHQVTQMGQEVILRCVPISNHLYFYWYRQILGQKVEFLVSFYNNEISEKSEIFDDQFSVERPDGSNFTLKIRSTKLEDSAMYFCASRQTGGGDEQFFGPGTRLTVL.

This chain connects TRBV30 to TRBJ2-3; perhaps TRBD1 as D (6 bases). CDR3 length equals 15 residues. Germline assignment: CDR1 GTSNPN and CDR2 SVGIG (reference sequence). Trimming took off 2 bases at V and 5 bases at J, with 17 bases between the two ends. The CDR3 is CAWSNGRQGQDTQYF. For the CDR3, the DNA is TGTGCCTGGAGTAACGGACGGCAGGGACAAGATACGCAGTATTTT.

The chain joins TRBV10-1 to TRBJ2-7; TRBD2 agrees at 8 bases. CDR1 is WNHNN, CDR2 SYGVQD, per germline (reference sequence). V lost 9 bases, J lost 3 bases, and 13 bases stayed unmatched. The CDR3 has 15 residues. The CDR3 DNA reads as TGCGCCAGAGGACTAGCCTTCATTGACTACTACGAGCAGTACTTC. It specifies CARGLAFIDYYEQYF.

The chain has TRBV28 and TRBJ2-3; 7 nucleotides match TRBD2. The trim removed 7 bases at V and 5 bases at J, leaving 3 bases unmatched. The CDR3 totals 12 residues. Germline V gene data show CDR1 as MDHEN and CDR2 as SYDVKM. For the CDR3, the DNA is TGTGCCAGCACCCAGCGGGGAGATACGCAGTATTTT. Translated: CASTQRGDTQYF.

The V call is TRBV5-1, the J call TRBJ2-7; 12 bases map to TRBD2. V lost 0 bases, J lost 2 bases, and 0 bases stayed unmatched. This CDR3 spans 15 amino acids. Germline values: CDR1 SGHRS, CDR2 YFSETQ. DNA for the CDR3: TGCGCCAGCAGCTTGGGGACTAGCGGGGCCTACGAGCAGTACTTC. Protein sequence: CASSLGTSGAYEQYF.

V usage is TRBV5-6 and J usage is TRBJ2-5, with 15 bases fitting TRBD2. The CDR3 is 15 residues long. Looked up from germline, CDR1 is SGHDT and CDR2 is YYEEEE. Losses at the gene ends were 8 bases for V and 3 bases for J; bases not matched to a gene: 5. The CDR3: CASYRTSGGEETQYF. The DNA of the CDR3 is TGTGCCAGTTATCGGACTAGCGGGGGGGAAGAGACCCAGTACTTC.

V usage is TRBV6-5 and J usage is TRBJ1-5; D gene uncertain. Trimming removed 5 bases at V and 3 bases at J, with 14 bases between. Germline V lookup: CDR1 MNHEY, CDR2 SVGAGI. This CDR3 is built from 15 residues. CDR3 sequence: CASSSLTALNQPQHF. CDR3 nucleotides: TGTGCCAGCAGTAGCCTTACAGCCCTCAATCAGCCCCAGCATTTT.

This chain links TRBV11-2 with TRBJ2-7; the match to TRBD1 covers 9 bases. V trimming: 0 bases; J trimming: 5 bases; junction bases outside the gene matches: 8. The CDR3 runs 16 residues. From germline, CDR1 is SGHAT and CDR2 FQNNGV. CDR3 bases: TGTGCCAGCAGCTTAGATACCGGGACAGGGTTCCACGAGCAGTACTTC. This translates into CASSLDTGTGFHEQYF. Full variable domain (rest looked up from reference TRBV11-2 and TRBJ2-7): EAGVAQSPRYKIIEKRQSVAFWCNPISGHATLYWYQQILGQGPKLLIQFQNNGVVDDSQLPKDRFSAERLKGVDSTLKIQPAKLEDSAVYLCASSLDTGTGFHEQYFGPGTRLTVT.

A few counts support this clone. The gene calls are TRBV19 and TRBJ2-5; D is uncertain. The CDR3 totals 13 residues. CDR1 is LNHDA, CDR2 SQIVND, per germline (reference sequence). V gave up 3 bases and J gave up 3 bases, with 8 bases separating them. This chain's CDR3 is CASSMYNEETQYF. The CDR3 DNA follows: TGTGCCAGTAGTATGTACAATGAAGAGACCCAGTACTTC.

The chain is built from TRBV7-3 and TRBJ1-2; a weak D match, TRBD1 (5 bases). V lost 3 bases to trimming and J lost 4 bases, with 21 bases between them. Per germline, CDR1 SGHTA and CDR2 FQGTGA. CDR3 length: 17 amino acids. This CDR3 is CASSFREEQGFAYGYTF. CDR3 sequence (DNA): TGTGCCAGCAGCTTTAGGGAGGAGCAGGGATTTGCCTATGGCTACACCTTC.

The chain recombines TRBV7-2 with TRBJ2-7; TRBD1 agrees at 7 bases. Germline V gene sequence: CDR1 SGHTA, CDR2 FQGNSA. The CDR3 runs 16 residues. Unmatched junction bases numbered 10, after V lost 0 bases and J lost 5 bases. The CDR3 spells CASSLAPGTAVNEQYF. DNA for the CDR3: TGTGCCAGCAGCTTAGCGCCCGGGACAGCCGTAAACGAGCAGTACTTC.